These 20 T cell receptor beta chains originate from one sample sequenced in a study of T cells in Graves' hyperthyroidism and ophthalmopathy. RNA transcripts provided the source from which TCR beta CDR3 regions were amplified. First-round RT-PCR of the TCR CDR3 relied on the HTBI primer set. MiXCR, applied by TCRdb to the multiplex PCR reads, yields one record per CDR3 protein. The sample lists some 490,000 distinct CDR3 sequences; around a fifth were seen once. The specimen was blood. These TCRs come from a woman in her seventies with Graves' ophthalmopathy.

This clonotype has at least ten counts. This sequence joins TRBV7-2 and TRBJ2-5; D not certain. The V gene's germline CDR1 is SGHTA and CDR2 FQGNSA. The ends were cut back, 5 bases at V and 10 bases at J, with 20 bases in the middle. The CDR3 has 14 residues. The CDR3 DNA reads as TGTGCCAGCAGCCAACCACTGCTCGCCCCTCGCCAGTACTTC. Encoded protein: CASSQPLLAPRQYF. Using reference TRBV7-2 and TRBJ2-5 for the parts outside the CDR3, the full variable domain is GAGVSQSPSNKVTEKGKDVELRCDPISGHTALYWYRQSLGQGLEFLIYFQGNSAPDKSGLPSDRFSAERTGGSVSTLTIQRTQQEDSAVYLCASSQPLLAPRQYFGPGTRLLVL.

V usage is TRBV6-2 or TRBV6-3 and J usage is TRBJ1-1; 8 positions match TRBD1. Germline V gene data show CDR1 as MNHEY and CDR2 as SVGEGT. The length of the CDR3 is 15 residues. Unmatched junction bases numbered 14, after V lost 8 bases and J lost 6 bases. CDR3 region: CASRLLQGAGAEAFF. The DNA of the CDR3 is TGTGCCAGCCGTCTACTGCAGGGGGCTGGCGCTGAAGCTTTCTTT.

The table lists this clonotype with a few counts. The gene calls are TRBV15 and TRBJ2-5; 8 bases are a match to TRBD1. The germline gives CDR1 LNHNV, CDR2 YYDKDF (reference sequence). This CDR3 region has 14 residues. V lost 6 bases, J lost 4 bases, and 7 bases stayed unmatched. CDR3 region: CATRGGQGAETQYF. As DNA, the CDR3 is TGTGCCACCAGAGGGGGGCAGGGGGCAGAGACCCAGTACTTC.

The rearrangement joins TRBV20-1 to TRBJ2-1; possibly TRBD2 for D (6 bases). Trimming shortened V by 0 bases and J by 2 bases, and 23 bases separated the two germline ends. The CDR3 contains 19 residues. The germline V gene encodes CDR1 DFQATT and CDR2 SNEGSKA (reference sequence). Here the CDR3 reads CSARDYGGVSAGTYNEQFF. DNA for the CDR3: TGCAGTGCTAGAGACTATGGAGGCGTTTCGGCGGGAACCTACAATGAGCAGTTCTTC.

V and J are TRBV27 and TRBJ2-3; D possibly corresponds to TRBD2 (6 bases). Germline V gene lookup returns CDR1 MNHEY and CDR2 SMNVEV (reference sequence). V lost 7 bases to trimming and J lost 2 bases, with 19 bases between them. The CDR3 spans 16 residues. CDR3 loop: CASKPIRLGSTDTQYF. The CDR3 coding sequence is TGTGCCAGCAAACCTATCAGACTAGGGTCCACAGATACGCAGTATTTT.

The CDR3 here is CAWSVTGRNQPQHF. The CDR3 DNA reads as TGTGCCTGGAGTGTAACGGGGCGCAATCAGCCCCAGCATTTT. This sequence joins TRBV30 and TRBJ1-5; possibly TRBD1 for D (5 bases). This CDR3 is built from 14 residues. Germline V gives CDR1 GTSNPN, CDR2 SVGIG (reference sequence). V gave up 0 bases and J gave up 2 bases, with 8 bases separating them.

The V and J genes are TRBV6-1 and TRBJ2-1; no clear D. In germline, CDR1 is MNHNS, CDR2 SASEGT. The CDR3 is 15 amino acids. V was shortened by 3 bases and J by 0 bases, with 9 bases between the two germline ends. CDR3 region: CASSDWGSSYNEQFF. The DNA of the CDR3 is TGTGCCAGCAGTGATTGGGGAAGCTCCTACAATGAGCAGTTCTTC.

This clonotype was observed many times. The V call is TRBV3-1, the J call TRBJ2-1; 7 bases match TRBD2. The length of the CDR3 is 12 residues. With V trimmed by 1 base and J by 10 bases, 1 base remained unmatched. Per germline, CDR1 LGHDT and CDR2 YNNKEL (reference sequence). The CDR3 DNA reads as TGTGCCAGCAGCCAAGTGACTAGCGAGCAGTTCTTC. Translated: CASSQVTSEQFF.

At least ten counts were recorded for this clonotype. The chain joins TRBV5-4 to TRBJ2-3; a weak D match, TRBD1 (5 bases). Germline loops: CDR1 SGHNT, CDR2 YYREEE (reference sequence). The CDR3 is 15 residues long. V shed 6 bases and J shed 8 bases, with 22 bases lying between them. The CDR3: CASTLGPQSTGTQYF. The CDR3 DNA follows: TGTGCCAGCACCCTGGGGCCCCAGAGTACCGGTACGCAGTATTTT.

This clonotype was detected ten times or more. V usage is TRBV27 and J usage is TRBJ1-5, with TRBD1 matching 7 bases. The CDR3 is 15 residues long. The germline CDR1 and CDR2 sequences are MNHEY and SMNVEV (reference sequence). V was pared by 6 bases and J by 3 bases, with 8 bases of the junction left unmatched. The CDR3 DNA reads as TGTGCCAGCAGAAAGACAGGGCACCCCAATCAGCCCCAGCATTTT. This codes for CASRKTGHPNQPQHF.

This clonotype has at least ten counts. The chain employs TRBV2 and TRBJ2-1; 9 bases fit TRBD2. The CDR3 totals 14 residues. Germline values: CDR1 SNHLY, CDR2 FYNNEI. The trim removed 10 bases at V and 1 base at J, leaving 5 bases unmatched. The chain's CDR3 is CAIIAGDSYNEQFF. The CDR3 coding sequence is TGTGCCATCATAGCGGGAGATTCCTACAATGAGCAGTTCTTC. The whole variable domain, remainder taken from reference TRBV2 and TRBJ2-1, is EPEVTQTPSHQVTQMGQEVILRCVPISNHLYFYWYRQILGQKVEFLVSFYNNEISEKSEIFDDQFSVERPDGSNFTLKIRSTKLEDSAMYFCAIIAGDSYNEQFFGPGTRLTVL.

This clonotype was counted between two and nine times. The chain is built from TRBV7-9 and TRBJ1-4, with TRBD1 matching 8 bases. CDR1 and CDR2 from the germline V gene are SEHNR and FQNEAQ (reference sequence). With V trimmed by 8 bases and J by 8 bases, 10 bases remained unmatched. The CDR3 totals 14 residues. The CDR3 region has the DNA TGTGCCAGCGCCTGGGGGACAGGTGACGAAAAACTGTTTTTT. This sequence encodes CASAWGTGDEKLFF.

The CDR3 is CSVEGRPGGGYTF. The CDR3 DNA is TGCAGCGTTGAAGGGCGGCCAGGGGGAGGCTACACCTTC. The V and J genes are TRBV29-1 and TRBJ1-2; 7 nucleotides match TRBD1. Germline values: CDR1 SQVTM, CDR2 ANQGSEA. V gave up 1 base and J gave up 8 bases; unmatched junction bases: 7. There are 13 residues in the CDR3.

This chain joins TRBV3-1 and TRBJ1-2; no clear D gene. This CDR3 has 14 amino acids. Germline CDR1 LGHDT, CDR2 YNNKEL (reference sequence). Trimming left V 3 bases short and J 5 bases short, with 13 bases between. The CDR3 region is CASSHPQERYGYTF. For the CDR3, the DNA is TGTGCCAGCAGCCACCCGCAGGAGCGGTATGGCTACACCTTC. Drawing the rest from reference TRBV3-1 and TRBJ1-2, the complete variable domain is DTAVSQTPKYLVTQMGNDKSIKCEQNLGHDTMYWYKQDSKKFLKIMFSYNNKELIINETVPNRFSPKSPDKAHLNLHINSLELGDSAVYFCASSHPQERYGYTFGSGTRLTVV.

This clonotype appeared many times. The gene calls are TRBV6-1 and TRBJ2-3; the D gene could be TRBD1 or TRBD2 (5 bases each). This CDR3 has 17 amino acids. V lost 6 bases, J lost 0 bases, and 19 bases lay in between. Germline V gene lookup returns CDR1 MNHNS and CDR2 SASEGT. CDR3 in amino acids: CASRQLVDSLSTDTQYF. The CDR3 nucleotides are TGTGCCAGCAGACAACTAGTCGACAGTTTGAGCACAGATACGCAGTATTTT.

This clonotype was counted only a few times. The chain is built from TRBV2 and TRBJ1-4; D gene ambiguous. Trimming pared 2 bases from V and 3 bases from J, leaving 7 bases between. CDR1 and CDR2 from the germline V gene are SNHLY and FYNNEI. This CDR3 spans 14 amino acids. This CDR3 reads CASSERSPNEKLFF. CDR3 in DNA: TGTGCCAGCAGTGAACGGTCTCCTAATGAAAAACTGTTTTTT.

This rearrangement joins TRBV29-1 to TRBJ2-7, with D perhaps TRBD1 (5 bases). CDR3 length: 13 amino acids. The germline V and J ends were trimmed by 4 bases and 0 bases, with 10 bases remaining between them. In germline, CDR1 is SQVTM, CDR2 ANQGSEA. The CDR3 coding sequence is TGCAGCGTTGTGGACAACCTCTCCTACGAGCAGTACTTC. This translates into CSVVDNLSYEQYF.

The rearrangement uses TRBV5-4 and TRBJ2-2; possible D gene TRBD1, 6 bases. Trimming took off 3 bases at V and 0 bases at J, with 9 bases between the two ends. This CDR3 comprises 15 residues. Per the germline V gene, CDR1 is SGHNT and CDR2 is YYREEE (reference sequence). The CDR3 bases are TGTGCCAGCAGCTGGGGGCCCACGAACACCGGGGAGCTGTTTTTT. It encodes CASSWGPTNTGELFF.

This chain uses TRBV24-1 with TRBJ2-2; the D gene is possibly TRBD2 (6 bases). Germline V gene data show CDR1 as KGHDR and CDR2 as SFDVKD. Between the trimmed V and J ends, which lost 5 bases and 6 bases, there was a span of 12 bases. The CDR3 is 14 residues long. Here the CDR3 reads CATSAPRRAGELFF. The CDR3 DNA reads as TGTGCCACCAGTGCGCCCAGGAGGGCCGGGGAGCTGTTTTTT.

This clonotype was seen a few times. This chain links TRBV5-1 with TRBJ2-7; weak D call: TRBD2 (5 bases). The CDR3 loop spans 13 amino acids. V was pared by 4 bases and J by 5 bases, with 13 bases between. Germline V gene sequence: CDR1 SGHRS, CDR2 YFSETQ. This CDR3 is CASSRDTSDEQYF. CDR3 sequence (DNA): TGCGCCAGCAGCCGGGATACTTCCGACGAGCAGTACTTC.